The clone carrying this T cell receptor (beta chain) was observed a single time. Its matching antigen is unknown. It was with 60 Vbeta and 13 Jbeta primers that the PCR ran. Sequencing was performed with immunoSEQ multiplex PCR; in TCRdb, only in-frame clones are kept and a portion is missing. The repertoire holds about 37,000 clones, with around 69% as singletons. The data stem from a study of cytomegalovirus exposure and HLA in healthy donors. Study results and limitations: It was shown in a later analysis that HLA-associated TCR beta chains were more clonally expanded than other, equally common chains. Cytomegalovirus-associated status was assigned to 164 TCR beta chains.

V was pared by 4 bases and J by 7 bases, with 5 bases of the junction left unmatched. The germline V gene has CDR1 ENHRY and CDR2 SYGVKD. The CDR3 is 15 amino acids. Participants comprised healthy donors of bone marrow. Sequenced input: PBMCs. This clonotype originated in a man under 40 in good health and CMV-seronegative. The V call is TRBV10-3, the J call TRBJ1-4, with 11 positions matching TRBD1. The CDR3 protein is CAISGTGGGGEKLFF. The CDR3 DNA sequence: TGTGCCATCAGTGGGACAGGGGGCGGAGGTGAAAAACTGTTTTTT.